The rows below give T cell receptor beta chains drawn from one sample of a study of monozygotic twins with inflammatory bowel disease. TCRdb reworked the 5' RACE reads into one entry per CDR3 protein, no DNA. Recorded for this sample: fewer than 150,000 distinct CDR3 sequences. Sequencing was done on a sample of blood. These receptors were collected from a human donor with ulcerative colitis or Crohn's disease, or a healthy co-twin of an affected twin (not recorded which). Each CDR3 is given with its conserved first and last residue.

CDR3 protein | J gene | V gene
CSARDRTGGNEQFF | TRBJ2-1 | TRBV20-1
CASSLQATSTDTQYF | TRBJ2-3 | TRBV4-3
CSVDGTVVGTEAFF | TRBJ1-1 | TRBV29-1
CASSLALSGRRTEAFF | TRBJ1-1 | TRBV11-1
CASSPWGSNQPQHF | TRBJ1-5 | TRBV18
CASSIGVGNTEAFF | TRBJ1-1 | TRBV19
CAISQGTVTNYEQYF | TRBJ2-7 | TRBV10-3
CSAESSYEQYF | TRBJ2-7 | TRBV20-1
CASSPAGGPSGELFF | TRBJ2-2 | TRBV11-1
CSARGWGPTPYYTF | TRBJ1-2 | TRBV20-1
CASSVSRYNEQFF | TRBJ2-1 | TRBV6-1
CASSWNRGGTDTQYF | TRBJ2-3 | TRBV5-1
CASSFRQGVRETQYF | TRBJ2-5 | TRBV12-3/TRBV12-4
CSAPPPGLAANTGELFF | TRBJ2-2 | TRBV20-1
CSAKSERGSSTDTQYF | TRBJ2-3 | TRBV20-1
CASSPPHRGLGYTF | TRBJ1-2 | TRBV5-4
CATSDYSGGYTDTQYF | TRBJ2-3 | TRBV24-1
CASSPPGTGEETQYF | TRBJ2-5 | TRBV7-7
CATSDPVGGARNEQFF | TRBJ2-1 | TRBV24-1
CGSSEGLTTGELFF | TRBJ2-2 | TRBV6-1
CSARGQGARETQYF | TRBJ2-5 | TRBV20-1
CASRGLAGQETQYF | TRBJ2-5 | TRBV5-1
CASRAGLWAKNIQYF | TRBJ2-4 | TRBV12-3/TRBV12-4
CASSPTGLAGGQDTQYF | TRBJ2-3 | TRBV7-3
CSANRVSYNEQFF | TRBJ2-1 | TRBV20-1
CASSPPRANTGELFF | TRBJ2-2 | TRBV18
CSMQGQYFYEQYF | TRBJ2-7 | TRBV20-1
CSALGASGGMGTDTQYF | TRBJ2-3 | TRBV20-1
CASSYLTSNTEAFF | TRBJ1-1 | TRBV6-2/TRBV6-3
CASSYYSTGVALAAVTWNYGYTF | TRBJ1-2 | TRBV6-2/TRBV6-3
CASSFLLASSDTQYF | TRBJ2-3 | TRBV28
CASSRSHPEAFF | TRBJ1-1 | TRBV7-2
CASSPHRVQYF | TRBJ2-4 | TRBV7-2
CASSRRGTGNGAFF | TRBJ1-1 | TRBV12-3/TRBV12-4
CATSNDRGYGYTF | TRBJ1-2 | TRBV15
CASRGSLGRENVQYF | TRBJ2-4 | TRBV25-1
CSVETERRVNEQFF | TRBJ2-1 | TRBV29-1
CASQGGAKNIQYF | TRBJ2-4 | TRBV7-2
CASSSQRDGTDTQYF | TRBJ2-3 | TRBV27
CASSLRGNSDYEQYF | TRBJ2-7 | TRBV5-4
CASSLRDSGADTQYF | TRBJ2-3 | TRBV7-2
CASSFAWEGTDTQYF | TRBJ2-3 | TRBV12-3/TRBV12-4
CASSLDLLGLAQSPSYEQYF | TRBJ2-7 | TRBV11-2
CASSSPGTGEKEQYF | TRBJ2-7 | TRBV5-1
CASSRNSYASYEQYF | TRBJ2-7 | TRBV4-3
CASSLRLTVSATQYF | TRBJ2-5 | TRBV13
CSVRTGVIEQYF | TRBJ2-7 | TRBV29-1
CASSLGEFPGQGALETQYF | TRBJ2-5 | TRBV5-1